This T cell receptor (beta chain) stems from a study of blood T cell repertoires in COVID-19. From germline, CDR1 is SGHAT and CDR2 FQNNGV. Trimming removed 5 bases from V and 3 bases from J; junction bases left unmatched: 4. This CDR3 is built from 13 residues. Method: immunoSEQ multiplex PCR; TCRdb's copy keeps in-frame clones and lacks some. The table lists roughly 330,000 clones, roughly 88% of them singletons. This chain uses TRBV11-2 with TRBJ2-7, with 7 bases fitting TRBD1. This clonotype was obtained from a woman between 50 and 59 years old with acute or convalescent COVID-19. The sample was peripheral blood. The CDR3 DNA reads TGTGCCAGCAGCCGGACAGGAAGCTACGAGCAGTACTTC. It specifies CASSRTGSYEQYF.